One sample yielded the 27 T cell receptor beta chains listed below, sequenced in a study of vaccination and CD4 T cells after COVID-19. These TCRs are of unknown antigen specificity. With the Oncomine TCR Beta short-read assay, DNA from cultured CD4+ T cells was sequenced. Via MiXCR, TCRdb re-called the PCR reads, giving one row per CDR3 protein. The table lists around 11,000 distinct CDR3 sequences, 41% of them singletons. Treatment described: roughly 11-day PBMC culture with coronavirus spike peptide pools or control peptides (ViraFEST assay). The sample consisted of CD4+ T cells from blood, cultured in vitro, taken after SARS-CoV-2 vaccination. The receptors stem from a human donor who had recovered from COVID-19.

This clonotype qualifies as medium-sized. This chain uses TRBV6-1 with TRBJ1-4; 9 bases line up with TRBD1. This CDR3 spans 14 amino acids. Germline values: CDR1 MNHNS, CDR2 SASEGT. Trimming cost V 6 bases and J 8 bases; bases outside gene matches: 7. Here the CDR3 reads CASRRTGVGEKLFF. In DNA, the CDR3 is TGTGCCAGCAGACGGACAGGGGTTGGAGAAAAACTGTTTTTT.

The V and J genes are TRBV28 and TRBJ1-2, with D unresolved. The CDR3 runs to 12 residues. V was shortened by 2 bases and J by 2 bases, with 3 bases between the two germline ends. CDR1 is MDHEN and CDR2 is SYDVKM in the germline V gene. In nucleotides, the CDR3 is TGTGCCAGCAGTTTACAGAACTATGGCTACACCTTC. Its translation: CASSLQNYGYTF.

The chain joins TRBV3-1 to TRBJ2-7; D remains ambiguous. The CDR3 consists of 13 residues. Trimming cost V 4 bases and J 0 bases, with 7 bases left between them. CDR1 is LGHDT and CDR2 is YNNKEL in the germline V gene (reference sequence). CDR3 region: CASSLAISYEQYF. In nucleotides, the CDR3 is TGTGCCAGCAGCCTCGCCATCTCCTACGAGCAGTACTTC.

In this sample, this clonotype turned up a few times. The rearrangement joins TRBV12-3 or TRBV12-4 to TRBJ1-6; unclear D gene. The CDR3 is made up of 18 amino acids. The V and J ends lost 5 bases and 0 bases respectively, with 17 bases between them. The CDR3 DNA reads TGTGCCAGCAGTCTAGACTCCACACTCAGCTCCTATAATTCACCCCTCCACTTT. As protein: CASSLDSTLSSYNSPLHF.

The gene calls are TRBV28 and TRBJ2-2; TRBD2 might be the D (6 bases). With 5 bases removed from V and 6 bases from J, the gap between germline ends came to 10 bases. This CDR3 has 13 residues. The germline V gene encodes CDR1 MDHEN and CDR2 SYDVKM. The CDR3 coding sequence is TGTGCCAGCAGTGGCGGGGTCCCCGGGGAGCTGTTTTTT. Protein sequence: CASSGGVPGELFF.

This clonotype showed up just a few times. V is TRBV20-1 and J is TRBJ2-5; D may be TRBD1 (7 bases). The length of the CDR3 is 15 residues. Germline CDR1 and CDR2: DFQATT and SNEGSKA (reference sequence). Trimming left V 0 bases short and J 5 bases short, with 16 bases between. In nucleotides, the CDR3 is TGCAGTGCTAGAGATCTGGAGGGGGCCGCGGAGACCCAGTACTTC. Its protein product is CSARDLEGAAETQYF.

This chain links TRBV9 with TRBJ2-1; TRBD1 agrees at 8 bases. CDR3 length: 16 residues. The V gene's germline CDR1 is SGDLS and CDR2 YYNGEE. J was trimmed by 3 bases and V by 4 bases; bases with no gene match: 9. The DNA of the CDR3 is TGTGCCAGCAGCCCCGGGACAGGACTCTACTACAATGAGCAGTTCTTC. Residues: CASSPGTGLYYNEQFF.

There are a few counts of this clonotype. The chain carries TRBV25-1 and TRBJ2-7, with 7 bases matching TRBD2. J was trimmed by 0 bases and V by 3 bases; bases with no gene match: 8. Per the germline V gene, CDR1 is MGHDK and CDR2 is SYGVNS. This CDR3 contains 16 residues. CDR3 coding DNA: TGTGCCAGCAGTGAGGGGGGGACTCCTTACTCCTACGAGCAGTACTTC. Encoded protein: CASSEGGTPYSYEQYF.

V usage is TRBV10-2 and J usage is TRBJ1-1; maybe TRBD1 (5 bases). The CDR3 spans 12 residues. Per germline, CDR1 WSHSY and CDR2 SAAADI. V was clipped by 8 bases and J by 3 bases, with 10 bases between them. The CDR3 reads CASGGGYTEAFF. CDR3 nucleotides: TGCGCCAGCGGCGGGGGGTACACTGAAGCTTTCTTT.

This clonotype appeared a few times. This chain links TRBV7-2 with TRBJ1-5, with 7 bases lining up with TRBD1. The CDR3 loop spans 17 amino acids. The V and J ends lost 1 base and 0 bases, in that order; junction bases with no gene match: 6. From germline, CDR1 is SGHTA and CDR2 FQGNSA. The CDR3, as DNA: TGTGCCAGCAGCTTAGGGTCGGCAGGGGGTAGCAATCAGCCCCAGCATTTT. Amino acids: CASSLGSAGGSNQPQHF.

This clonotype was found a few times. This sequence joins TRBV28 and TRBJ2-1; tentative D call: TRBD1 (7 bases). CDR1 and CDR2 from the germline V gene are MDHEN and SYDVKM. Trimming cost V 6 bases and J 10 bases, with 25 bases left between them. The CDR3 has 16 amino acids. DNA of the CDR3: TGTGCCAGCAGCGGAGGGGGCTGGGGGGTTTTTGGGGAGCAGTTCTTC. Its protein is CASSGGGWGVFGEQFF.

V gene TRBV20-1 combines with J gene TRBJ2-5, with 7 bases lining up with TRBD2. The junction had 7 bases not matched to a gene; V was cut back by 3 bases and J by 9 bases. The CDR3 is 12 residues long. Germline loops: CDR1 DFQATT, CDR2 SNEGSKA (reference sequence). This chain's CDR3 is CSASEVLAAQYF. DNA for the CDR3: TGCAGTGCTAGTGAGGTCCTAGCGGCCCAGTACTTC.

The count of this clonotype is one. The rearrangement links TRBV6-1 to TRBJ2-1; 7 nucleotides match TRBD2. The ends lost 2 bases at V and 6 bases at J; junction bases unmatched: 10. Germline values: CDR1 MNHNS, CDR2 SASEGT. The CDR3 runs 16 residues. The CDR3 is CASSELVGGPGNEQFF. The CDR3 DNA follows: TGTGCCAGCAGTGAATTGGTGGGAGGGCCTGGCAATGAGCAGTTCTTC.

The gene calls are TRBV5-1 and TRBJ2-1, with 11 bases aligning to TRBD2. CDR3 size: 15 residues. V shed 0 bases, J shed 9 bases, and the junction held 5 bases outside the gene matches. In germline, CDR1 is SGHRS, CDR2 YFSETQ. The CDR3 here is CASSLGLAGGVEQFF. DNA for the CDR3: TGCGCCAGCAGCTTGGGGTTAGCGGGGGGGGTTGAGCAGTTCTTC.

This rearrangement joins TRBV10-2 to TRBJ1-2; the D gene is possibly TRBD1 (6 bases). From germline, CDR1 is WSHSY and CDR2 SAAADI. The V gene lost 7 bases and the J gene lost 4 bases, with 10 bases spanning the gap. The CDR3 contains 12 residues. This CDR3 is CASTDSRYGYTF. The DNA of the CDR3 is TGCGCCAGCACGGACAGCCGCTATGGCTACACCTTC.

In its sample, this clonotype was seen a few times. The rearrangement joins TRBV20-1 to TRBJ2-4, with 7 bases aligning to TRBD1. The CDR3 runs to 15 residues. J lost 0 bases, V lost 6 bases, and 8 bases had no gene match. Germline CDR1 reads DFQATT; CDR2 reads SNEGSKA (reference sequence). The CDR3 DNA sequence: TGCAGTGCCTACGAGGGGGCTCTAGCCAAAAACATTCAGTACTTC. This codes for CSAYEGALAKNIQYF.

This clonotype came up a few times. The V gene is TRBV20-1, the J gene TRBJ2-2, with 14 bases lining up with TRBD2. This CDR3 comprises 14 residues. CDR1 DFQATT and CDR2 SNEGSKA come from the germline V gene (reference sequence). V dropped 5 bases and J dropped 6; count of bases not matched to a gene: 2. The DNA of the CDR3 is TGCAGTGCTCGGACTAGCGGGGGGTCCGGGGAGCTGTTTTTT. It is translated as CSARTSGGSGELFF.

A few counts support this clonotype. The chain couples TRBV7-2 to TRBJ1-5, with unresolved D. This CDR3 is 13 amino acids long. Germline CDR1 and CDR2: SGHTA and FQGNSA. V lost 0 bases, J lost 3 bases, and 3 bases lay in between. The CDR3 loop reads CASSLADNQPQHF. DNA of the CDR3: TGTGCCAGCAGCTTAGCAGACAATCAGCCCCAGCATTTT.

Sample share makes this clonotype hyperexpanded (1% or more). V is TRBV6-5 and J is TRBJ2-7, with 11 bases that match TRBD2. The CDR3 is 15 amino acids. The V gene's germline CDR1 is MNHEY and CDR2 SVGAGI. Trimming took 4 bases from V and 3 from J; bases not matched to a gene: 5. As DNA, the CDR3 is TGTGCCAGCAGTTTGGGACTAGCGGCCTTCTACGAGCAGTACTTC. Its translation: CASSLGLAAFYEQYF.

The CDR3 reads CASSLARGGSGTDTQYF. The CDR3 DNA reads as TGTGCCAGCAGCTTAGCTCGTGGGGGCTCCGGCACAGATACGCAGTATTTT. The rearrangement links TRBV11-2 to TRBJ2-3; D possibly corresponds to TRBD1 (6 bases). V lost 1 base to trimming and J lost 1 base, with 15 bases between them. Germline loops: CDR1 SGHAT, CDR2 FQNNGV. The CDR3 covers 17 residues.

The rearrangement joins TRBV4-3 to TRBJ1-5; D might be TRBD1 (6 bases). V was pared by 6 bases and J by 6 bases, with 18 bases between. CDR1 LGHNA and CDR2 YSLEER come from the germline V gene. The CDR3 runs to 15 residues. The CDR3, as DNA: TGCGCCAGCAGTCAGGGGCACAGGGATCGTCAGCCCCAGCATTTT. It encodes CASSQGHRDRQPQHF.

The gene calls are TRBV20-1 and TRBJ1-5; 10 bases line up with TRBD1. The junction had 9 bases not matched to a gene; V was cut back by 1 base and J by 6 bases. The CDR3 covers 16 residues. The germline V gene has CDR1 DFQATT and CDR2 SNEGSKA (reference sequence). CDR3 loop: CSARVNQGQGSQPQHF. The CDR3 region has the DNA TGCAGTGCTAGAGTAAATCAGGGACAGGGGAGTCAGCCCCAGCATTTT.

This clonotype was seen a few times. V gene TRBV6-1 combines with J gene TRBJ1-2, with D unresolved. The ends were cut back, 6 bases at V and 9 bases at J, with 17 bases in the middle. This CDR3 is built from 13 residues. Germline V gene lookup returns CDR1 MNHNS and CDR2 SASEGT. CDR3 amino acids: CASRAGPLGRYTF. CDR3 bases: TGTGCCAGCAGGGCCGGGCCCCTAGGTCGCTACACCTTC.

V is TRBV24-1 and J is TRBJ2-2; unclear D gene. The CDR3 sequence is 17 residues long. V lost 4 bases and J 4 bases, leaving 18 bases between the germline ends. Germline V gene data show CDR1 as KGHDR and CDR2 as SFDVKD. CDR3 region: CATSDPRDRRATGELFF. The CDR3 DNA is TGTGCCACCAGTGACCCGAGAGACCGCAGAGCCACCGGGGAGCTGTTTTTT.

V is TRBV5-1 and J is TRBJ1-6; no firm D call. The CDR3 consists of 15 residues. V lost 4 bases and J lost 8, with 16 bases in between. Germline values: CDR1 SGHRS, CDR2 YFSETQ. The CDR3, as DNA: TGCGCCAGCAGCCTTTACTCGGCCAGGCATTCACCCCTCCACTTT. It codes for CASSLYSARHSPLHF.

This clonotype turned up a few times. The CDR3 bases are TGTGCCAGCAGCTTAGAGACAATGGACGGCTACGAGCAGTACTTC. Translated, it gives CASSLETMDGYEQYF. V gene TRBV7-9 combines with J gene TRBJ2-7; D is unclear. The germline CDR1 and CDR2 sequences are SEHNR and FQNEAQ (reference sequence). CDR3 length: 15 amino acids. Trimming shortened V by 1 base and J by 3 bases, and 13 bases separated the two germline ends. The variable domain in full, with the rest retrieved from reference TRBV7-9 and TRBJ2-7, is DTGVSQNPRHKITKRGQNVTFRCDPISEHNRLYWYRQTLGQGPEFLTYFQNEAQLEKSRLLSDRFSAERPKGSFSTLEIQRTEQGDSAMYLCASSLETMDGYEQYFGPGTRLTVT.

V gene TRBV11-3 combines with J gene TRBJ2-1; D is perhaps TRBD1 (6 bases). V was trimmed by 2 bases and J by 5 bases, leaving 13 bases between them. The germline V gene has CDR1 SGHNT and CDR2 YENEEA. The CDR3 has 15 residues. CDR3 DNA sequence: TGTGCCAGCAGCTTAACGCAGGGGCCTAACAATGAGCAGTTCTTC. Its translation: CASSLTQGPNNEQFF.